Each of the 10 T cell receptor beta chains below was sequenced from the same sample in a study of cytomegalovirus exposure and HLA in healthy donors. PCR used 60 Vbeta primers and 13 Jbeta primers. Sequencing was performed with immunoSEQ multiplex PCR; in TCRdb, only in-frame clones are kept and a portion is missing. The sample yields about 190,000 clones, around 77% seen once. Sample: PBMCs. These receptors all come from a woman aged 18-29 years in good health and CMV-seronegative.

The sample holds one count of this clone. The V gene is TRBV9, the J gene TRBJ2-7; 8 bases align to TRBD2. Germline lookup yields CDR1 SGDLS and CDR2 YYNGEE. V shed 0 bases, J shed 0 bases, and the junction held 8 bases outside the gene matches. The CDR3 is 17 amino acids. The CDR3 DNA reads as TGTGCCAGCAGCGTAGGACGGGGGGGATCCAGCTCCTACGAGCAGTACTTC. Its protein is CASSVGRGGSSSYEQYF.

The rearrangement uses TRBV18 and TRBJ2-2; a weak D match, TRBD1 (5 bases). The germline gives CDR1 KGHSH, CDR2 LQKENI. The CDR3 has 14 amino acids. V was shortened by 1 base and J by 6 bases, with 9 bases between the two germline ends. The CDR3 region is CASSPQGVAGELFF. The CDR3 DNA reads TGTGCCAGCTCACCACAAGGGGTCGCCGGGGAGCTGTTTTTT.

This clone was detected only a few times. The J gene is TRBJ2-7, the V gene TRBV5-6, with 9 bases that match TRBD1. The germline gives CDR1 SGHDT, CDR2 YYEEEE. The CDR3 spans 15 residues. V shed 2 bases, J shed 6 bases, and the junction held 9 bases outside the gene matches. The CDR3 nucleotides read TGTGCCAGCAGCTTTAGGACAGGGGTAATAAGCGAGCAGTACTTC. Translating it yields CASSFRTGVISEQYF. Looking up the rest from reference TRBV5-6 and TRBJ2-7 gives the full variable domain: DAGVTQSPTHLIKTRGQQVTLRCSPKSGHDTVSWYQQALGQGPQFIFQYYEEEERQRGNFPDRFSGHQFPNYSSELNVNALLLGDSALYLCASSFRTGVISEQYFGPGTRLTVT.

The rearrangement joins TRBV29-1 to TRBJ1-1, with a tentative D call TRBD1 (6 bases). The germline gives CDR1 SQVTM, CDR2 ANQGSEA. The CDR3 has 13 residues. V dropped 5 bases and J dropped 0 bases, with 10 bases sitting between them. DNA for the CDR3: TGCAGCGTTTGGGGACAAGTGAACACTGAAGCTTTCTTT. Translated: CSVWGQVNTEAFF.

As concerns this clone: It is likely a read error: a sequence one base away is far more abundant. The CDR3 DNA follows: TGCGCCAGCAGCCAAGGACAGGGTCAGCCCCAGCATTTT. This sequence encodes CASSQGQGQPQHF. This rearrangement joins TRBV4-1 to TRBJ1-5, with 7 bases identical to TRBD1. J lost 6 bases, V lost 1 base, and 0 bases had no gene match. Germline V gene lookup returns CDR1 MGHRA and CDR2 YSYEKL. The CDR3 totals 13 residues.

The rearrangement links TRBV7-9 to TRBJ1-2, with 9 bases aligning to TRBD1. The CDR3 runs 16 residues. The germline gives CDR1 SEHNR, CDR2 FQNEAQ (reference sequence). V lost 0 bases to trimming and J lost 5 bases; unmatched junction nucleotides: 7. The CDR3 loop reads CASSLAGATGGYGYTF. The CDR3 DNA is TGTGCCAGCAGCTTAGCGGGAGCGACAGGGGGGTATGGCTACACCTTC.

This clone showed up many times. The chain uses TRBV28 and TRBJ1-2, with 7 bases aligning to TRBD1. The CDR3 is made up of 12 amino acids. CDR1 and CDR2 (germline): MDHEN, SYDVKM. Trimming took 4 bases from V and 10 from J; bases not matched to a gene: 6. CDR3 amino acids: CASSWRQGVYTF. CDR3 sequence (DNA): TGTGCCAGCAGTTGGAGACAGGGAGTCTACACCTTC.

This clone has a single count. The rearrangement joins TRBV5-1 to TRBJ1-3; 7 bases fit TRBD1. The CDR3 consists of 14 residues. Germline CDR1 reads SGHRS; CDR2 reads YFSETQ. Trimming removed 4 bases from V and 3 bases from J; junction bases left unmatched: 4. The CDR3 DNA reads TGCGCCAGCAGCCCAGGGGGTATTGGAAACACCATATATTTT. It specifies CASSPGGIGNTIYF.

This rearrangement joins TRBV29-1 to TRBJ2-1; D is perhaps TRBD2 (5 bases). The germline V gene encodes CDR1 SQVTM and CDR2 ANQGSEA. With 6 bases removed from V and 0 bases from J, the gap between germline ends came to 12 bases. This CDR3 is 14 amino acids long. CDR3 residues: CSVPDGVSYNEQFF. Here the CDR3 DNA reads TGCAGCGTCCCTGACGGGGTCTCCTACAATGAGCAGTTCTTC.

The rearrangement joins TRBV5-6 to TRBJ1-2; D ambiguous. Per the germline V gene, CDR1 is SGHDT and CDR2 is YYEEEE. The ends were cut back, 3 bases at V and 4 bases at J, with 10 bases in the middle. The CDR3 has 13 amino acids. The CDR3: CASSSREGYGYTF. CDR3 nucleotide sequence: TGTGCCAGCAGCTCTAGGGAGGGCTATGGCTACACCTTC.